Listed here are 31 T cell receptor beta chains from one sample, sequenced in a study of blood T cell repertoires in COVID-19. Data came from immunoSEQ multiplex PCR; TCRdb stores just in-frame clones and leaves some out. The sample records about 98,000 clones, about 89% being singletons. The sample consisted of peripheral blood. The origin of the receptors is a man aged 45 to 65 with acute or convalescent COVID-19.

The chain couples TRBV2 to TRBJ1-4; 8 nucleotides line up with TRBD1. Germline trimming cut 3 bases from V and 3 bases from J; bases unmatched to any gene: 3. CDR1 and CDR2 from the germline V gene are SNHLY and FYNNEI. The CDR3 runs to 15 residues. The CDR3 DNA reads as TGTGCCAGCAGTGATTGGGGACAGGCTAATGAAAAACTGTTTTTT. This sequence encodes CASSDWGQANEKLFF.

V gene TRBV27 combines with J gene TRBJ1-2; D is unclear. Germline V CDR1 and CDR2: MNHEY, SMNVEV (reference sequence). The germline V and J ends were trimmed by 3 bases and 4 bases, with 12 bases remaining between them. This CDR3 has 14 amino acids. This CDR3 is CASSFGVQSYGYTF. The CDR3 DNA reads TGTGCCAGCAGTTTCGGGGTACAGTCCTATGGCTACACCTTC.

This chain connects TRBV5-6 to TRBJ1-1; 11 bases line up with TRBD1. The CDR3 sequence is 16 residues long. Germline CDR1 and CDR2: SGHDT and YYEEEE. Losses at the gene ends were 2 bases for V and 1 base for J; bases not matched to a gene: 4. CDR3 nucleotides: TGTGCCAGCAGCTTTTTTGGGACAGGGGGGAACACTGAAGCTTTCTTT. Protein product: CASSFFGTGGNTEAFF. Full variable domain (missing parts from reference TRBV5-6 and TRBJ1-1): DAGVTQSPTHLIKTRGQQVTLRCSPKSGHDTVSWYQQALGQGPQFIFQYYEEEERQRGNFPDRFSGHQFPNYSSELNVNALLLGDSALYLCASSFFGTGGNTEAFFGQGTRLTVV.

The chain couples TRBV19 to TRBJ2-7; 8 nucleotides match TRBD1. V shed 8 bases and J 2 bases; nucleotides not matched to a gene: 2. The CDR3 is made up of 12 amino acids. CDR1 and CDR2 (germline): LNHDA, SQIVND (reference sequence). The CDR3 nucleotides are TGTGCCAGTGGGACAGGAGCCTACGAGCAGTACTTC. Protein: CASGTGAYEQYF.

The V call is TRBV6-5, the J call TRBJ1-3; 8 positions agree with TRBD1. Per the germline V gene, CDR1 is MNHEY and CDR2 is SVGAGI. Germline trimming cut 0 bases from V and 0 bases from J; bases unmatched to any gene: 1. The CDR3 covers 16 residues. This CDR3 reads CASSYSGTGSGNTIYF. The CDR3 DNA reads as TGTGCCAGCAGTTACTCGGGGACAGGCTCTGGAAACACCATATATTTT.

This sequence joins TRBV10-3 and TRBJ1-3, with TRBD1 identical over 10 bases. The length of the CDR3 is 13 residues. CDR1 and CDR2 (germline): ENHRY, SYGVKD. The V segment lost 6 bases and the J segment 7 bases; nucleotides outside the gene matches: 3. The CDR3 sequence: CAISGQGVNTIYF. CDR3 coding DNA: TGTGCCATCAGCGGACAGGGGGTGAACACCATATATTTT.

CDR3 nucleotide sequence: TGTGCCAGCAGCTTGTCGGCCGAGAGGAGGGAGACCCAGTACTTC. Translation gives CASSLSAERRETQYF. The chain recombines TRBV5-4 with TRBJ2-5, with a weak D call TRBD2 (5 bases). Germline lookup yields CDR1 SGHNT and CDR2 YYREEE (reference sequence). The CDR3 sequence is 15 residues long. V lost 1 base and J 5 bases, leaving 15 bases between the germline ends. Full variable domain (outside the CDR3, taken from reference TRBV5-4 and TRBJ2-5): ETGVTQSPTHLIKTRGQQVTLRCSSQSGHNTVSWYQQALGQGPQFIFQYYREEENGRGNFPPRFSGLQFPNYSSELNVNALELDDSALYLCASSLSAERRETQYFGPGTRLLVL.

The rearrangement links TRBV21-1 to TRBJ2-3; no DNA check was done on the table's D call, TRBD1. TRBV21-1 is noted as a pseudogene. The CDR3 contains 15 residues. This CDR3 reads CASTLKGQTTDTQYF. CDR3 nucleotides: TGTGCCAGCACCCTCAAGGGGCAGACGACAGATACGCAGTATTTT.

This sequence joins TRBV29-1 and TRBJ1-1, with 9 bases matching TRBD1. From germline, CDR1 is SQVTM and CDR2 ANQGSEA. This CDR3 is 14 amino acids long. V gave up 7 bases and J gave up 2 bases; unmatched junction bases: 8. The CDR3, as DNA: TGCAGCGCCGGGACAGGGACCACAAACACTGAAGCTTTCTTT. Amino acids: CSAGTGTTNTEAFF.

This CDR3 is CASSLTGSGYGYTF. Written as DNA, the CDR3 is TGTGCCAGCAGCTTGACGGGGTCCGGCTATGGCTACACCTTC. The chain employs TRBV13 and TRBJ1-2; D gene uncertain. CDR1 and CDR2 (germline): PRHDT, FYEKMQ (reference sequence). Trimming pared 3 bases from V and 4 bases from J, leaving 12 bases between. The CDR3 has 14 residues.

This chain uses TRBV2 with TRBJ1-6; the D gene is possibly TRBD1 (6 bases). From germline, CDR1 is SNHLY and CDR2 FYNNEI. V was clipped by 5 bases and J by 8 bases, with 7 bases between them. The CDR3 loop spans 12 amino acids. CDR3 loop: CASSYRDSPLHF. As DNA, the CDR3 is TGTGCCAGCAGTTACAGGGATTCACCCCTCCACTTT.

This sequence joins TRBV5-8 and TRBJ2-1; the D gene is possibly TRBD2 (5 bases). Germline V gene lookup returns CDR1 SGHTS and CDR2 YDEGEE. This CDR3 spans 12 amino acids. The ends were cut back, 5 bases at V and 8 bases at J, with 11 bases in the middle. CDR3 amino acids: CASRGIGDEQFF. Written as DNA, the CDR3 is TGTGCCAGCAGGGGTATCGGGGATGAGCAGTTCTTC.

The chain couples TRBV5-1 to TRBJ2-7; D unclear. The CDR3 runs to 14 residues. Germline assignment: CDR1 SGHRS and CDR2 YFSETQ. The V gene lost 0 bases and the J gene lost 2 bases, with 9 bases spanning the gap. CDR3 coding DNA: TGCGCCAGCAGCTTGGATGGCGGCCCCTACGAGCAGTACTTC. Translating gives CASSLDGGPYEQYF.

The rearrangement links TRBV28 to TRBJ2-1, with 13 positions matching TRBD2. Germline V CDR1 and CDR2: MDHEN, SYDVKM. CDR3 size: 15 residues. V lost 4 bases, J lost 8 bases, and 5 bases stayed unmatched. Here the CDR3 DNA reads TGTGCCAGCAGTTCGACTAGCGGGAGGTACGATGAGCAGTTCTTC. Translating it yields CASSSTSGRYDEQFF.

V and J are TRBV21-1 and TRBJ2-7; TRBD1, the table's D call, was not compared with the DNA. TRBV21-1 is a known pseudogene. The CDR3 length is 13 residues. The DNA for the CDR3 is TGTGCCAGGAACAGGGGGCATTCCTACGAGCAGTACTTC. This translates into CARNRGHSYEQYF.

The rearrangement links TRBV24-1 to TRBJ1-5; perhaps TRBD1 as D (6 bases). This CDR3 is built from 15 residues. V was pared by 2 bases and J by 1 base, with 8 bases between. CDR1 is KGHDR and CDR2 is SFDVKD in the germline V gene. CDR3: CATSDSTGSNQPQHF. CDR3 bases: TGTGCCACCAGTGATTCCACAGGGAGCAATCAGCCCCAGCATTTT.

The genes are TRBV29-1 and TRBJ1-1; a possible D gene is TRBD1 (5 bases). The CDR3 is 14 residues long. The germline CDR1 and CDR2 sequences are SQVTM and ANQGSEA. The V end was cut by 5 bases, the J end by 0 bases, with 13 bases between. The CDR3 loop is CSVPKGSVNTEAFF. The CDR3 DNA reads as TGCAGCGTTCCTAAGGGGTCAGTGAACACTGAAGCTTTCTTT.

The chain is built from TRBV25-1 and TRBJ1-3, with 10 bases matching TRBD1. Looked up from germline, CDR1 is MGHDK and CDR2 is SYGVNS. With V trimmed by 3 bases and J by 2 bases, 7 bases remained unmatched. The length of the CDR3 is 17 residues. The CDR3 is CASSDLPGQGTGNTIYF. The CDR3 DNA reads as TGTGCCAGCAGTGACCTCCCGGGACAGGGGACTGGAAACACCATATATTTT.

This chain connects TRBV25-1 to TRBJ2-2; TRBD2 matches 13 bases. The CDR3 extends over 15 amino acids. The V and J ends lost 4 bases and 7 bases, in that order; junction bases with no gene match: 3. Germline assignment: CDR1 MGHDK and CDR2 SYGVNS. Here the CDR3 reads CASSVGTSGIGELFF. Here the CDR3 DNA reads TGTGCCAGCAGTGTGGGGACTAGCGGGATCGGGGAGCTGTTTTTT.

The CDR3 loop is CSVDKSPTSVADTQYF. The CDR3 bases are TGCAGCGTTGATAAGTCCCCGACTAGCGTCGCAGATACGCAGTATTTT. The chain couples TRBV29-1 to TRBJ2-3, with 8 bases lining up with TRBD2. The V segment lost 3 bases and the J segment 4 bases; nucleotides outside the gene matches: 12. Germline-derived CDR1 and CDR2 are SQVTM and ANQGSEA. The CDR3 runs to 16 residues.

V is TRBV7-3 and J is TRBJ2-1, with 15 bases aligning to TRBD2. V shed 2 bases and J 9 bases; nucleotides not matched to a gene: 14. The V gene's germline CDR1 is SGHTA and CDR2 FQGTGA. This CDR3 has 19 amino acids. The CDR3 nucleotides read TGTGCCAGCAGCTTACGTACCCTCCGGACTAGCGGGAGGGGGGGTGAGCAGTTCTTC. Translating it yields CASSLRTLRTSGRGGEQFF.

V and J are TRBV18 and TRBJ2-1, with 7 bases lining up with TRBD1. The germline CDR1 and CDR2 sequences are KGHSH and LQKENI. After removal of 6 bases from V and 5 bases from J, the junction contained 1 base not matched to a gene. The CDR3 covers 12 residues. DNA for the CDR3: TGTGCCAGCTCGGGACAGAACAATGAGCAGTTCTTC. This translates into CASSGQNNEQFF. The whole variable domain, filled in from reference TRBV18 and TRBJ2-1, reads NAGVMQNPRHLVRRRGQEARLRCSPMKGHSHVYWYRQLPEEGLKFMVYLQKENIIDESGMPKERFSAEFPKEGPSILRIQQVVRGDSAAYFCASSGQNNEQFFGPGTRLTVL.

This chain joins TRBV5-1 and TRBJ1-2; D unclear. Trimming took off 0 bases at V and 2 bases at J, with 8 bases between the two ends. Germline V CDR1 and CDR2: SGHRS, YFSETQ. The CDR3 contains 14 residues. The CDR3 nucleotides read TGCGCCAGCAGCTTGGCCGTGGCCAACTATGGCTACACCTTC. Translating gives CASSLAVANYGYTF.

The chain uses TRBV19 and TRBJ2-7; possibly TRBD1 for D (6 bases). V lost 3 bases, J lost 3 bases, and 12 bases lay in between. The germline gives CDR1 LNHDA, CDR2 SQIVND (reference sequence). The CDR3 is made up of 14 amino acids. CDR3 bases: TGTGCCAGTAGTATCCCAGGGGTAGGCTACGAGCAGTACTTC. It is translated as CASSIPGVGYEQYF.

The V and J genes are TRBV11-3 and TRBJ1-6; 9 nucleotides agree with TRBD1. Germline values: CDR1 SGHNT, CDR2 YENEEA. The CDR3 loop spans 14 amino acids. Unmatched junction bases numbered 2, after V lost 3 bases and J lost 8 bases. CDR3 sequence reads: CASSFGQGYSPLHF. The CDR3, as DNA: TGTGCCAGCAGCTTTGGACAGGGGTATTCACCCCTCCACTTT.

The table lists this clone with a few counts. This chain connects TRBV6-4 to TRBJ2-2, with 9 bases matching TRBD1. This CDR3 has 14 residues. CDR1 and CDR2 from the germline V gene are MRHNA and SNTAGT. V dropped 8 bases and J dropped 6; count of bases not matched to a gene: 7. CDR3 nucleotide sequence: TGTGCCAGCTCACCACAGGGGGCGGCCGGGGAGCTGTTTTTT. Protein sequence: CASSPQGAAGELFF.

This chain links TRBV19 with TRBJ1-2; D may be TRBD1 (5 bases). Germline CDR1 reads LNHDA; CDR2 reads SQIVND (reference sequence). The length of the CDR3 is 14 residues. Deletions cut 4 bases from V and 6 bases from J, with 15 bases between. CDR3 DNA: TGTGCCAGTAGTAATGTGCAGGGCGCCGATGGCTACACCTTC. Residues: CASSNVQGADGYTF.

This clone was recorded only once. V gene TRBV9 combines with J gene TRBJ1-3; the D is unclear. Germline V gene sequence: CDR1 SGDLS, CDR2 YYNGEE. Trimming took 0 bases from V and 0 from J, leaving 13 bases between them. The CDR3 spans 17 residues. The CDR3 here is CASSVESRYNSGNTIYF. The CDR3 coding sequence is TGTGCCAGCAGCGTAGAGAGCAGGTATAACTCTGGAAACACCATATATTTT.

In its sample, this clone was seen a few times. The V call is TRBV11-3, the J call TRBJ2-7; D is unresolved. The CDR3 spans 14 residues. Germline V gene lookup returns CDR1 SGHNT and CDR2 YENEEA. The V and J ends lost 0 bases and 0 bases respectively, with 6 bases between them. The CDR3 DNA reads TGTGCCAGCAGCTTAGAGTTCCGCTCCTACGAGCAGTACTTC. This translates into CASSLEFRSYEQYF.

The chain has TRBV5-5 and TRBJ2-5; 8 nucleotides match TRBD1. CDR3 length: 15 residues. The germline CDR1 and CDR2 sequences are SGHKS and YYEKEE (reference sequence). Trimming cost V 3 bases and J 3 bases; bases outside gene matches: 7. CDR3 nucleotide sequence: TGTGCCAGCAGCTCCACCGGACAGGGTGAAGAGACCCAGTACTTC. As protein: CASSSTGQGEETQYF.

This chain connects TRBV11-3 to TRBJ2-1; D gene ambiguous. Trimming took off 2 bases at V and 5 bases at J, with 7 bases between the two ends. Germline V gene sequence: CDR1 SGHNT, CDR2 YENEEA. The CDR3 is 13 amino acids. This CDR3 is CASSLRENNEQFF. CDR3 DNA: TGTGCCAGCAGCTTAAGAGAAAACAATGAGCAGTTCTTC. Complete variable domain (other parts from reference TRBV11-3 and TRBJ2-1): EAGVVQSPRYKIIEKKQPVAFWCNPISGHNTLYWYLQNLGQGPELLIRYENEEAVDDSQLPKDRFSAERLKGVDSTLKIQPAELGDSAVYLCASSLRENNEQFFGPGTRLTVL.